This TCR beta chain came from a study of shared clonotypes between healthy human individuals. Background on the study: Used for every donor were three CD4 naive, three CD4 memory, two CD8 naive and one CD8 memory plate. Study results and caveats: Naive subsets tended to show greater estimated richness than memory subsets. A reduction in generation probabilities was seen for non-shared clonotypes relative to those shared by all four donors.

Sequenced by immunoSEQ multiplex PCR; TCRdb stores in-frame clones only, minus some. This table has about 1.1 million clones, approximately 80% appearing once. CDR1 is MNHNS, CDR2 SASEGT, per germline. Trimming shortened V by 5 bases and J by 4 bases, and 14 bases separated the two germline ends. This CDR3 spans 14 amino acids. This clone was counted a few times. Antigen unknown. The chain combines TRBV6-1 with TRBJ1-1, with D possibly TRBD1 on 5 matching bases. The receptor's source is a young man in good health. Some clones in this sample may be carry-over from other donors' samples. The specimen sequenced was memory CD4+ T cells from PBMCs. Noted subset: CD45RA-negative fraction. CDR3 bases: TGTGCCAGCAGTCCCCCAGGGAGGGTCACTGAAGCTTTCTTT. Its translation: CASSPPGRVTEAFF.